This entry concerns a single T cell receptor beta chain. The clone's antigen remains unknown. It has no much larger one-base neighbor in the sample; base qualities were not kept. The protocol used for the library was the immunoSEQ multiplex PCR assay. T-cell receptor beta chain repertoire sequencing was carried out together with a 770-gene immune expression panel. This is the immuneACCESS table as TCRdb keeps it, with only in-frame sequences that have V and J called. A part of the clones is gone; compared with another copy, unresolved V genes explain less than half, and the rest is unexplained. This sample has 15,000 or so clones in its table, and about four fifths of those were observed once. The ten largest make up roughly 8% of the sample. This sample stems from a study of brain metastases from non-small cell lung cancer (dated by TCRdb to between 2018 and 2021). In the study overall: The study profiled the immune microenvironment of paired resected primary tumors and brain metastases from non-small-cell lung cancer patients.

The germline V gene encodes CDR1 KGHDR and CDR2 SFDVKD. V gives up 5 bases and J gives up 3 bases, and the segment between their germline ends measures 10 bases. Taken from cysteine to phenylalanine, the CDR3 has 13 residues. The DNA shown is the 39-base CDR3, in frame from base 1. The cohort comprised 35 to 45 patients with surgically resected non-small-cell lung cancer who had both primary tumor and brain metastasis specimens. Archival formalin-fixed, paraffin-embedded tissues were used as the tumor specimens. The paper's findings and limits, for the study overall: T-cell clones were apparently expanded in 64% of brain metastases relative to the matched primary tumors. Lower T-cell infiltration was exhibited by brain metastases compared with primary tumors (P < 0.001). TCR repertoires were found to be largely shared between paired brain metastases and primary tumors, although sparse T-cell densities were observed in the brain metastases.

The sequence was collected from a donor aged 40 or over with non-small cell lung cancer. Sequences were obtained from primary lung tumor tissue. The sample's cell subset or site label, in plain terms: primary lung tumor paired with brain metastasis. The chain uses TRBV24-1 and TRBJ2-7; the D element might be TRBD1 or TRBD2, as each aligns at 5 bases. CDR3 sequence: CATSAPGGYEQYF. The nucleotide sequence reads TGTGCCACCAGTGCGCCTGGGGGCTACGAGCAGTACTTC.